This T cell receptor beta chain originates from a study of T cell repertoires in aging, cancer and after chemotherapy (dated by TCRdb to the late 2010s). A note on the overall study: Six donor age groups were covered, ranging from 30 or younger up to 70 or older, and each group contained at least three individuals. In the solid tumor group, the paired samples taken before and after chemotherapy came from brain tumor (glioblastoma) patients given temozolomide-based therapy. In total, the full dataset held millions of TCR reads. Alongside 95 to 100 healthy donors serving as a reference group, the cohort included some 210 cancer patients, of whom roughly 90 had hematological cancers and 110 to 140 had solid cancers. To examine immunoaging and T cell reconstitution after chemotherapy, the study profiled TCR beta repertoires in peripheral blood from healthy donors and cancer patients. The full study reports these points: In both cancer cohorts, median generation probability rose over the chemotherapy interval, which suggests that the repertoire was reconstituted through rebound thymic output. According to the authors, the repertoire data do not permit conclusions about immunological memory after chemotherapy. Untreated patients with hematological or solid cancers showed significantly lower blood TCR diversity and higher clonality than age-matched healthy donors. In healthy donors, the decline in TCR diversity with age was mainly due to loss of richness, whereas in cancer patients loss of evenness also played a role.

TCR beta rearrangements were amplified from genomic DNA isolated from peripheral blood, not from sorted cells or RNA. About this clonotype: The antigen this receptor binds is unknown. A read error may explain this, as a much larger clone is one base away.

Spanning cysteine to phenylalanine, the CDR3 consists of 15 amino acids. This entry keeps only the CDR3 DNA: 45 bases, framed from base 1. Rearranged TRB sequences spanning V, D and J segments were amplified in a multiplex touch-down PCR with a mixed TRB-A/B primer pool. Two consecutive PCR reactions with Phusion HS II polymerase added Illumina adapters and sample indices to the amplicons. Amplicons were gel-purified with the NucleoSpin Gel and PCR Clean-up kit, then checked with Qubit and an Agilent 2100 Bioanalyzer. Sequencing of libraries was carried out on an Illumina MiSeq in 600-cycle, single-indexed, paired-end runs. As for the authors' bioinformatics: TRB sequences were processed with MiXCR versions 2.12 and 3.0.5. Each unique CDR3 nucleotide sequence counted as one clone, and only productive sequences with at least two reads were retained. The repertoire metrics were Shannon diversity, evenness, clonality (calculated as one minus evenness), and diversity profiles parameterized by alpha from 0 to 5. The IGoR algorithm was used to calculate generation probabilities of clones in the paired pre- and post-chemotherapy samples. Through fastp at Q25 and MiXCR, TCRdb rebuilt clones from the public reads, retaining in-frame beta chains. Identical CDR3 protein sequences are pooled into one entry, listed with their most common genes and DNA. TCRdb assigned the V and J calls; the authors' analysis was not used. The sample has nearly 1,500 distinct CDR3 sequences on record, 28% of them singletons. 33% of the sample lies in the top ten.

Specimen: blood. In this chain, TRBV12-3 or TRBV12-4 is recombined with TRBJ2-1; the D segment cannot be called with confidence. The TCR was taken from a human donor with a solid tumor. For the CDR3, the sequence is CVSLFDSGSYNEQFF. The DNA sequence follows: TGTGTCAGCCTTTTCGACTCCGGCTCCTACAATGAGCAGTTCTTC.